What follows describes a single T cell receptor (beta chain). Germline-derived CDR1 and CDR2 are LGHNA and YSLEER. The CDR3 consists of 18 residues. The V end lost 1 base, the J end lost 0 bases, and 15 bases lay between the germline ends. This record belongs to a study of cytomegalovirus exposure and HLA in healthy donors. The PCR made use of 60 Vbeta and 13 Jbeta primers. Assay used: immunoSEQ multiplex PCR; TCRdb lists only in-frame clones, some missing. The sample includes roughly 150,000 clones, 70% to 80% seen only once; the top ten take about 15%. The chain is built from TRBV4-3 and TRBJ2-2, with D maybe TRBD2 (5 bases). This clonotype originated in a woman in her thirties or forties in good health and CMV-seronegative. The sequencing input was PBMCs. CDR3 sequence reads: CASSQGPGGSPNTGELFF. The CDR3 DNA follows: TGCGCCAGCAGCCAAGGGCCAGGAGGTTCCCCGAACACCGGGGAGCTGTTTTTT.